These T cell receptor beta chains were read from a single sample in a study of blood T cell repertoires in COVID-19. Sequencing was performed with immunoSEQ multiplex PCR; in TCRdb, only in-frame clones are kept and a portion is missing. The sample lists more than 60,000 clones, roughly 84% occurring once. The source material was peripheral blood. Receptor source: a man between 50 and 59 years old with acute or convalescent COVID-19. Each CDR3 is given without its conserved first and last residue. Fields, in order: CDR3 protein, J gene, V gene, clone size. Clone size is given for some rows only: seen once, a few or many times, or a class if the clone is expanded.

ASGLVRTGALFYEQY	TRBJ2-7	TRBV12-5	.
ASSSTGTGGFGELF	TRBJ2-2	TRBV7-8	.
ASSVGTASNQPQH	TRBJ1-5	TRBV9	.
ASSSRDTGPQY	TRBJ2-5	TRBV11-3	.
ASSILGPRDQPQH	TRBJ1-5	TRBV19	.
ASSSGGMNTEAF	TRBJ1-1	TRBV7-9	.
ASSFGTDNEQF	TRBJ2-1	TRBV7-8	.
ASSDYAQGYNEQF	TRBJ2-1	TRBV6-4	.
ASILLNTIY	TRBJ1-3	TRBV19	.
ASSQEGRVRDTDTQY	TRBJ2-3	TRBV3-1/TRBV3-2	.
ASSPEPGLDRTDTQY	TRBJ2-3	TRBV6-2/TRBV6-3	.
ASSSGTGREKLF	TRBJ1-4	TRBV2	.
ASSPTGVSYEQY	TRBJ2-7	TRBV19	once
ASSPYRGNYGYT	TRBJ1-2	TRBV6-6	.
ASSLETALYNEQF	TRBJ2-1	TRBV11-3	.
ASSRDRSYEQY	TRBJ2-7	TRBV4-2	.
ASALAGVLSTDTQY	TRBJ2-3	TRBV2	.
ASSPPPPGTGGSEQY	TRBJ2-7	TRBV18	.